What follows are 18 T cell receptor beta chains derived from one specimen sequenced in a study of radiotherapy plus CTLA-4 blockade in lung cancer listed by TCRdb under 2018. Library creation used the immunoSEQ multiplex PCR assay. The source is immuneACCESS, and TCRdb retained only in-frame sequences with V and J called. Part of the clones is not carried over; for the studies checked, unresolved V genes explain less than half of this, and the remainder is unexplained. Here the sample has 50,000 to 65,000 clones; approximately 80% occur a single time. Of the sample, around 2.5% falls within the top ten clones. The sequenced sample was peripheral blood, obtained from a patient treated with radiotherapy plus ipilimumab. The receptor source for this set is a human donor with non-small cell lung cancer whose response to radiotherapy plus ipilimumab could not be evaluated.

The chain uses TRBV6-5 and TRBJ2-7; D perhaps matches TRBD1 (5 bases). V was cut by 0 bases and J by 6 bases, with 9 bases left in between. Germline assignment: CDR1 MNHEY and CDR2 SVGAGI. This CDR3 has 13 residues. The CDR3 nucleotides read TGTGCCAGCAGTTACTCGACAGATTTCGAGCAGTACTTC. Amino acids: CASSYSTDFEQYF.

The chain links TRBV14 to TRBJ2-5; 7 nucleotides agree with TRBD2. From germline, CDR1 is SGHDN and CDR2 FVKESK. CDR3 length equals 14 residues. The junction had 6 bases not matched to a gene; V was cut back by 2 bases and J by 6 bases. The CDR3, as DNA: TGTGCCAGCAGCCAATCTAGCGGCAGACAGACCCAGTACTTC. This translates into CASSQSSGRQTQYF.

Turning to this clone: Germline is not matched at one junction end, which may reflect a read error. The chain combines TRBV7-2 with TRBJ2-7; 8 nucleotides match TRBD1. This CDR3 is 14 amino acids long. CDR1 SGHTA and CDR2 FQGNSA come from the germline V gene. As DNA, the CDR3 is TGTGCCAGCAGCCCGAGGACAGGGAACTACGAGCAGTGCTTC. Encoded protein: CASSPRTGNYEQCF.

This chain's CDR3 is CASSWAGRPEDEQFF. In nucleotides, the CDR3 is TGTGCCAGCAGTTGGGCGGGCAGGCCCGAGGATGAGCAGTTCTTC. This chain links TRBV6-5 with TRBJ2-1; TRBD2 might be the D (5 bases). V was pared by 4 bases and J by 8 bases, with 18 bases between. The CDR3 consists of 15 residues. Germline-derived CDR1 and CDR2 are MNHEY and SVGAGI.

This chain uses TRBV6-5 with TRBJ1-3, with D unresolved. Germline V gene sequence: CDR1 MNHEY, CDR2 SVGAGI. This CDR3 is 14 amino acids long. Trimming removed 6 bases at V and 0 bases at J, with 9 bases between. This chain's CDR3 is CASRRDFSGNTIYF. The CDR3, as DNA: TGTGCCAGCAGGCGGGATTTCTCTGGAAACACCATATATTTT.

This rearrangement joins TRBV5-4 to TRBJ2-5, with D unresolved. This CDR3 spans 12 amino acids. Germline CDR1 SGHNT, CDR2 YYREEE (reference sequence). Trimming removed 1 base at V and 5 bases at J, with 6 bases between. The CDR3 spells CASSLSRETQYF. The CDR3 nucleotides are TGTGCCAGCAGCTTGTCTCGGGAGACCCAGTACTTC.

This clone was counted a few times. The chain joins TRBV27 to TRBJ1-4; perhaps TRBD1 as D (5 bases). The germline CDR1 and CDR2 sequences are MNHEY and SMNVEV (reference sequence). V lost 7 bases and J lost 4, with 25 bases in between. The CDR3 extends over 18 amino acids. The DNA of the CDR3 is TGTGCCAGCACTCGTTACCCGGCGTCGCGGGGGTATAATGAAAAACTGTTTTTT. Its protein product is CASTRYPASRGYNEKLFF.

This chain links TRBV7-3 with TRBJ2-3; 12 bases fit TRBD2. This CDR3 has 16 amino acids. The germline V gene encodes CDR1 SGHTA and CDR2 FQGTGA. V gave up 3 bases and J gave up 6 bases; unmatched junction bases: 7. The CDR3, as DNA: TGTGCCAGCAGCTTGGAACTAGCGGGGGGAAGGGATACGCAGTATTTT. Amino acid sequence: CASSLELAGGRDTQYF.

V usage is TRBV5-1 and J usage is TRBJ2-5, with D tentatively TRBD1 (6 bases). The CDR3 consists of 15 residues. CDR1 and CDR2 from the germline V gene are SGHRS and YFSETQ. Trimming pared 6 bases from V and 3 bases from J, leaving 18 bases between. CDR3 in amino acids: CASKKSAAGEETQYF. CDR3 DNA: TGCGCCAGCAAGAAGTCGGCTGCAGGGGAAGAGACCCAGTACTTC.

The chain couples TRBV7-2 to TRBJ2-5; 13 bases are a match to TRBD2. Unmatched junction bases numbered 3, after V lost 0 bases and J lost 2 bases. In germline, CDR1 is SGHTA, CDR2 FQGNSA. The CDR3 has 17 residues. The CDR3 DNA sequence: TGTGCCAGCAGCTTAGCACCACTAGCGGGGGGGCAAGAGACCCAGTACTTC. Its protein product is CASSLAPLAGGQETQYF.

This chain uses TRBV6-5 with TRBJ2-5, with TRBD1 matching 7 bases. CDR3 length: 13 amino acids. In germline, CDR1 is MNHEY, CDR2 SVGAGI. V lost 9 bases to trimming and J lost 4 bases; unmatched junction nucleotides: 8. This CDR3 is CASNRGPRETQYF. CDR3 bases: TGTGCCAGTAACAGGGGCCCCCGAGAGACCCAGTACTTC.

The CDR3 DNA reads as TGCGCCAGCAGCTTGGTAGCGGGGGGGAGCACAGATACGCAGTATTTT. Translated: CASSLVAGGSTDTQYF. This chain joins TRBV5-1 and TRBJ2-3, with 11 bases identical to TRBD2. There are 16 residues in the CDR3. With 0 bases clipped from V and 0 bases from J, the junction kept 0 bases outside the gene matches. The germline CDR1 and CDR2 sequences are SGHRS and YFSETQ.

The sample holds a few counts of this clone. The chain joins TRBV25-1 to TRBJ2-3; D possibly corresponds to TRBD2 (5 bases). The CDR3 loop spans 15 amino acids. Trimming removed 2 bases from V and 9 bases from J, with 18 bases in between. The germline gives CDR1 MGHDK, CDR2 SYGVNS. DNA for the CDR3: TGTGCCAGCAGTGAACCGGCCTTACCCTGGGAGACGCAGTATTTT. Protein: CASSEPALPWETQYF.

This clone has just a few counts. The rearrangement uses TRBV7-2 and TRBJ1-2, with D unclear. Trimming shortened V by 2 bases and J by 0 bases, and 10 bases separated the two germline ends. The germline CDR1 and CDR2 sequences are SGHTA and FQGNSA. This CDR3 has 15 residues. The CDR3 bases are TGTGCCAGCAGCTTAAACAGAAGAGCTAACTATGGCTACACCTTC. Its protein is CASSLNRRANYGYTF.

This clone was counted between two and nine times. The rearrangement joins TRBV11-2 to TRBJ2-7; 7 positions match TRBD2. CDR1 SGHAT and CDR2 FQNNGV come from the germline V gene. This CDR3 spans 15 amino acids. V trimming: 2 bases; J trimming: 0 bases; junction bases outside the gene matches: 4. CDR3 protein: CASSLPSGHSYEQYF. DNA of the CDR3: TGTGCCAGCAGCTTACCTAGCGGACACTCCTACGAGCAGTACTTC. Supplemented by reference TRBV11-2 and TRBJ2-7, the full variable domain reads EAGVAQSPRYKIIEKRQSVAFWCNPISGHATLYWYQQILGQGPKLLIQFQNNGVVDDSQLPKDRFSAERLKGVDSTLKIQPAKLEDSAVYLCASSLPSGHSYEQYFGPGTRLTVT.

V and J are TRBV27 and TRBJ2-4; 7 positions agree with TRBD2. Looked up from germline, CDR1 is MNHEY and CDR2 is SMNVEV (reference sequence). The CDR3 length is 14 residues. V shed 2 bases and J 10 bases; nucleotides not matched to a gene: 8. CDR3 nucleotide sequence: TGTGCCAGCAGTTTACTGGGGGGGGTGGGTATTCAGTACTTC. This translates into CASSLLGGVGIQYF.

Notes on this clone: Distinct nucleotide sequences in the sample also encode this CDR3. The rearrangement joins TRBV5-1 to TRBJ1-6, with 9 bases identical to TRBD1. The CDR3 has 14 residues. Germline loops: CDR1 SGHRS, CDR2 YFSETQ. Trimming at V came to 2 bases and at J to 8 bases, leaving 2 bases not matched to a gene. CDR3 region: CASSFTGGDSPLHF. CDR3 DNA sequence: TGCGCCAGCAGCTTTACAGGGGGCGATTCACCCCTCCACTTT.

V gene TRBV30 combines with J gene TRBJ2-7; tentatively, D is TRBD2 (6 bases). This CDR3 has 11 residues. The V gene's germline CDR1 is GTSNPN and CDR2 SVGIG (reference sequence). The germline V and J ends were trimmed by 5 bases and 7 bases, with 12 bases remaining between them. The CDR3 DNA is TGTGCCTGGGCGGGACCACGGGAGCAGTACTTC. Protein: CAWAGPREQYF.